This TCR beta chain originates from a study of beta chain features in type 1 diabetes. Reverse transcription of all isolated RNA meant that expressed TCRB transcripts were sequenced. The method was immunoSEQ multiplex PCR; TCRdb's version includes in-frame clones alone and lacks a portion of them. The sample shows hundreds of thousands of clones, over 12% of them seen only once. A word on this clone: As yet, its antigen is unknown.

Deletions cut 4 bases from V and 6 bases from J, with 15 bases between. Germline V gene lookup returns CDR1 SNHLY and CDR2 FYNNEI. The CDR3 is made up of 14 amino acids. General observations from the study: People with Type 1 diabetes carried modestly yet significantly shorter TCRB CDR3s in all four CD4+ subsets. Any HLA effect on TCRB rearrangement was left unresolved by small sub-analyses.

The specimen was naive CD4+ T cells from blood. The chain links TRBV2 to TRBJ1-1, with D tentatively TRBD1 (5 bases). This TCR derives from a man aged 18 to 35 with type 1 diabetes. The CDR3 spells CASSVEGISAEAFF. The DNA for the CDR3 is TGTGCCAGCAGTGTGGAGGGGATTAGCGCTGAAGCTTTCTTT.